Shown below are 26 T cell receptor beta chains from a single sample sequenced in a study of T-cell reconstitution after alpha-beta-depleted transplantation in children. This sample's TCRbeta library carried unique molecular identifier barcodes. TCRdb itself ran the PCR reads through MiXCR, one entry per CDR3 protein. The data hold around 200,000 distinct CDR3 sequences, with roughly 18% observed a single time. This specimen was PBMCs, mostly from graft donor cells, taken 360 days after TCRalphabeta/CD19-depleted stem cell transplant. The receptors were sampled from a male patient between 2 and 15 years old who had a stem cell transplant for acute lymphoblastic leukemia, so the T cells may come from the graft donor.

V gene TRBV2 combines with J gene TRBJ2-1, with D unclear. The ends were cut back, 4 bases at V and 4 bases at J, with 11 bases in the middle. Germline V gene lookup returns CDR1 SNHLY and CDR2 FYNNEI. CDR3 length: 14 amino acids. The CDR3 sequence: CASSALFGYNEQFF. In nucleotides, the CDR3 is TGTGCCAGCAGTGCCCTTTTTGGGTACAATGAGCAGTTCTTC.

This clonotype has more than one count but fewer than ten. This chain links TRBV6-1 with TRBJ2-1; D perhaps matches TRBD2 (6 bases). This CDR3 has 16 amino acids. Trimming stripped 6 bases from V and 0 bases from J, with 15 bases between. Looked up from germline, CDR1 is MNHNS and CDR2 is SASEGT. CDR3 DNA sequence: TGTGCCAGCAGGGGATCCTTTAGCGGCTCCTACAATGAGCAGTTCTTC. This sequence encodes CASRGSFSGSYNEQFF.

This clonotype occurred a few times. The gene calls are TRBV10-3 and TRBJ1-2; D gene ambiguous. Trimming stripped 1 base from V and 6 bases from J, with 15 bases between. In germline, CDR1 is ENHRY, CDR2 SYGVKD. CDR3 length equals 15 residues. CDR3 region: CAISEYQAGGDGYTF. The CDR3 DNA sequence: TGTGCCATCAGTGAGTACCAGGCAGGTGGCGATGGCTACACCTTC.

The CDR3 coding sequence is TGTGCCAGCAGTCGCCAAGGATCGTCAGATACGCAGTATTTT. Encoded protein: CASSRQGSSDTQYF. V is TRBV28 and J is TRBJ2-3, with D hard to call. The CDR3 spans 14 residues. The V gene's germline CDR1 is MDHEN and CDR2 SYDVKM. Trimming removed 5 bases at V and 4 bases at J, with 13 bases between.

The chain uses TRBV5-1 and TRBJ2-1, with D tentatively TRBD2 (5 bases). Germline V gives CDR1 SGHRS, CDR2 YFSETQ. V was trimmed by 5 bases and J by 6 bases, leaving 15 bases between them. CDR3 length equals 14 residues. The CDR3 reads CASRARTGVNEQFF. DNA of the CDR3: TGCGCCAGCAGAGCCCGGACCGGGGTCAATGAGCAGTTCTTC.

The chain links TRBV6-5 to TRBJ2-2; D is tentatively TRBD1 or TRBD2 (5 bases each). The CDR3 extends over 16 amino acids. The germline V gene encodes CDR1 MNHEY and CDR2 SVGAGI. Trimming cost V 1 base and J 5 bases, with 14 bases left between them. Here the CDR3 DNA reads TGTGCCAGCAGTTACTATTTTTTCGAGGGGACCGGGGAGCTGTTTTTT. It is translated as CASSYYFFEGTGELFF.

This sequence joins TRBV6-2 or TRBV6-3 and TRBJ1-2; D is ambiguous. The CDR3 runs to 14 residues. V shed 5 bases and J shed 4 bases, with 14 bases lying between them. Germline CDR1 is MNHEY and CDR2 is SVGEGT. The DNA for the CDR3 is TGTGCCAGCAGTACCTCTGGAGGCCCCTATGGCTACACCTTC. Translating gives CASSTSGGPYGYTF.

J is TRBJ2-1 and V is TRBV12-3 or TRBV12-4, with D perhaps matching TRBD1 or TRBD2 (6 bases each). CDR3 length: 12 amino acids. V was trimmed by 6 bases and J by 13 bases, leaving 16 bases between them. The CDR3: CASSDIRGLQFF. The CDR3 nucleotides read TGTGCCAGCAGCGATATACGGGGGCTACAGTTCTTC.

The J gene is TRBJ2-5, the V gene TRBV10-3, with D tentatively TRBD1 or TRBD2 (6 bases each). Trimming left V 4 bases short and J 4 bases short, with 13 bases between. CDR3 size: 14 residues. Germline loops: CDR1 ENHRY, CDR2 SYGVKD. The CDR3 region has the DNA TGTGCCATCAGTGTATGGGGGGCCCGAGAGACCCAGTACTTC. Protein sequence: CAISVWGARETQYF.

The rearrangement uses TRBV5-4 and TRBJ2-1, with D perhaps TRBD2 (7 bases). CDR1 and CDR2 from the germline V gene are SGHNT and YYREEE (reference sequence). V lost 4 bases, J lost 7 bases, and 21 bases lay in between. This CDR3 is 16 amino acids long. CDR3 sequence: CASSPPGGVRRNEQFF. CDR3 nucleotide sequence: TGTGCCAGCAGCCCACCGGGGGGCGTCCGACGGAATGAGCAGTTCTTC.

This clonotype was counted between two and nine times. The J gene is TRBJ1-2, the V gene TRBV25-1; the D is unclear. Trimming took 1 base from V and 6 from J, leaving 9 bases between them. The CDR3 covers 13 residues. Per germline, CDR1 MGHDK and CDR2 SYGVNS. CDR3 DNA sequence: TGTGCCAGCAGTGAATTGTCAAGCCATGGCTACACCTTC. It codes for CASSELSSHGYTF.

This clonotype was seen more than once but under ten times. The V call is TRBV7-2, the J call TRBJ2-2, with D perhaps being TRBD1 or TRBD2 (5 bases each). The V gene's germline CDR1 is SGHTA and CDR2 FQGNSA. This CDR3 has 16 amino acids. V lost 2 bases and J lost 1, with 11 bases in between. The CDR3 is CASSLQPRGNTGELFF. The CDR3 bases are TGTGCCAGCAGCTTACAACCGAGGGGGAACACCGGGGAGCTGTTTTTT.

This clonotype was detected many times. The genes are TRBV2 and TRBJ2-7; the match to TRBD1 covers 8 bases. The CDR3 has 16 amino acids. V trimming: 1 base; J trimming: 7 bases; junction bases outside the gene matches: 12. The germline V gene has CDR1 SNHLY and CDR2 FYNNEI. Here the CDR3 reads CASSEGNPGQAMEQYF. The CDR3 coding sequence is TGTGCCAGCAGTGAAGGGAACCCGGGACAGGCGATGGAGCAGTACTTC.

In DNA form, the CDR3 reads TGTGCCAGCAGGTACGGCGGGACCCTCCCGTACGAGCAGTACTTC. Amino acid sequence: CASRYGGTLPYEQYF. The chain combines TRBV7-2 with TRBJ2-7; D may be TRBD2 (6 bases). Germline loops: CDR1 SGHTA, CDR2 FQGNSA. This CDR3 region has 15 residues. The V end was cut by 6 bases, the J end by 4 bases, with 19 bases between.

The chain has TRBV5-1 and TRBJ2-1; 8 positions match TRBD1. The junction had 10 bases not matched to a gene; V was cut back by 0 bases and J by 8 bases. The CDR3 extends over 16 amino acids. The germline CDR1 and CDR2 sequences are SGHRS and YFSETQ. CDR3 nucleotides: TGCGCCAGCAGCTTGGGGGGACAGGTCACAGGGGATGAGCAGTTCTTC. The encoded protein is CASSLGGQVTGDEQFF.

This clonotype was found a few times. V usage is TRBV11-2 and J usage is TRBJ1-1; a possible D gene is TRBD1 (5 bases). Trimming shortened V by 3 bases and J by 4 bases, and 9 bases separated the two germline ends. The CDR3 runs to 13 residues. Germline loops: CDR1 SGHAT, CDR2 FQNNGV. Written as DNA, the CDR3 is TGTGCCAGCAGCTTTCAGGGAAGCACTGAAGCTTTCTTT. Its protein is CASSFQGSTEAFF.

To note about this clonotype: Germline is not matched at one junction end, which may reflect a read error. The J gene is TRBJ1-5, the V gene TRBV12-3 or TRBV12-4; D gene uncertain. CDR3 size: 12 residues. The CDR3 loop is CANSDGNQPQHF. For the CDR3, the DNA is TGTGCCAACAGTGACGGGAATCAGCCCCAGCATTTT.

The chain carries TRBV27 and TRBJ2-5; maybe TRBD2 (7 bases). In germline, CDR1 is MNHEY, CDR2 SMNVEV (reference sequence). V lost 6 bases and J 3 bases, leaving 8 bases between the germline ends. This CDR3 region has 12 residues. CDR3 protein: CASRGGEETQYF. The CDR3 nucleotides read TGTGCCAGCAGAGGGGGGGAAGAGACCCAGTACTTC.

This clonotype was observed a handful of times. J is TRBJ2-2 and V is TRBV15, with D perhaps TRBD1 (5 bases). Germline CDR1 reads LNHNV; CDR2 reads YYDKDF (reference sequence). The CDR3 sequence is 18 residues long. V was shortened by 0 bases and J by 0 bases, with 14 bases between the two germline ends. The chain's CDR3 is CATSRDSGHIANTGELFF. The CDR3, as DNA: TGTGCCACCAGCAGAGATAGTGGACACATCGCGAACACCGGGGAGCTGTTTTTT.

This clonotype has a count of ten or more. The chain recombines TRBV7-8 with TRBJ1-1, with a tentative D call TRBD1 (6 bases). V was clipped by 4 bases and J by 4 bases, with 19 bases between them. This CDR3 is 16 amino acids long. Per germline, CDR1 SGHVS and CDR2 FQNEAQ. This CDR3 is CASSSSGQLRGTEAFF. The CDR3, as DNA: TGTGCCAGCAGCTCTTCCGGACAGTTGAGGGGCACTGAAGCTTTCTTT.

This clonotype occurred a few times. The chain recombines TRBV7-2 with TRBJ1-2, with a weak D call TRBD1 (5 bases). V shed 5 bases and J shed 2 bases, with 12 bases lying between them. CDR1 and CDR2 from the germline V gene are SGHTA and FQGNSA. The CDR3 totals 14 residues. The CDR3 DNA sequence: TGTGCCAGCAGCAACCCGGGGGACAACTATGGCTACACCTTC. Residues: CASSNPGDNYGYTF.

This clonotype was counted a few times. The chain carries TRBV7-6 and TRBJ2-5; D is possibly TRBD2 (5 bases). In germline, CDR1 is SGHVS, CDR2 FNYEAQ. V was clipped by 5 bases and J by 7 bases, with 23 bases between them. The length of the CDR3 is 16 residues. The chain's CDR3 is CASSPSLKGLGGTQYF. CDR3 bases: TGTGCCAGCAGCCCATCCCTGAAGGGTCTAGGAGGGACCCAGTACTTC.

This sequence joins TRBV7-6 and TRBJ2-7; 10 bases map to TRBD1. This CDR3 comprises 15 residues. Trimming took 5 bases from V and 4 from J; bases not matched to a gene: 8. CDR1 SGHVS and CDR2 FNYEAQ come from the germline V gene. The CDR3 DNA reads as TGTGCCAGCAGCCCAGACAGGGGGCGAGCGTACGAGCAGTACTTC. Protein: CASSPDRGRAYEQYF.

In this sample, this clonotype turned up a few times. The V and J genes are TRBV9 and TRBJ2-7; possibly TRBD1 or TRBD2 for D (5 bases each). Trimming pared 3 bases from V and 3 bases from J, leaving 10 bases between. Germline CDR1 and CDR2: SGDLS and YYNGEE. The CDR3 is 13 residues long. The CDR3 region has the DNA TGTGCCAGCAGCGCCGGGACGGTCTACGAGCAGTACTTC. As protein: CASSAGTVYEQYF.

The chain joins TRBV29-1 to TRBJ2-7, with D possibly TRBD1 on 6 matching bases. Per germline, CDR1 SQVTM and CDR2 ANQGSEA. This CDR3 has 13 residues. V lost 4 bases and J lost 2, with 12 bases in between. The CDR3 DNA follows: TGCAGCGTTGGGCAGGGGTTAACCTACGAGCAGTACTTC. Translating it yields CSVGQGLTYEQYF.

The chain is built from TRBV5-1 and TRBJ2-7; 10 nucleotides agree with TRBD2. J gave up 4 bases and V 0 bases, and 4 bases lay outside the gene matches. The CDR3 is 15 amino acids. Germline lookup yields CDR1 SGHRS and CDR2 YFSETQ. The CDR3 reads CASSLELAGVYEQYF. The CDR3 DNA is TGCGCCAGCAGCTTGGAGCTAGCGGGGGTTTACGAGCAGTACTTC. The whole variable domain, remainder taken from reference TRBV5-1 and TRBJ2-7, is KAGVTQTPRYLIKTRGQQVTLSCSPISGHRSVSWYQQTPGQGLQFLFEYFSETQRNKGNFPGRFSGRQFSNSRSEMNVSTLELGDSALYLCASSLELAGVYEQYFGPGTRLTVT.